One T cell receptor (beta chain) is described in this entry. No antigen is known for it. CDR3 length: 17 residues. The J segment lost 6 bases and the V segment lost 8 bases, leaving 9 bases of the junction unmatched. Germline lookup yields CDR1 MRHNA and CDR2 SNTAGT. 13 Jbeta primers and 60 Vbeta primers were used for the PCR. Using immunoSEQ multiplex PCR, the repertoire was profiled, and TCRdb retains in-frame clones only, with some absent. Of under 200,000 clones in the sample, around three quarters were seen once. The sample comes from a study of cytomegalovirus exposure and HLA in healthy donors. Whole-study findings and limits: Based on reports, TCR beta sequences accurately predicted HLA-A and HLA-B alleles for most subjects. The authors judged a highly shared variant cluster likely a sequencing artifact. Within a later analysis, the majority of CMV-associated TCR beta chains appeared HLA-restricted.

The receptor was isolated from a woman aged 25 to 39 in good health and CMV-seropositive. The chain is built from TRBV6-4 and TRBJ2-2, with TRBD2 matching 16 bases. Sequenced input: PBMCs. The chain's CDR3 is CASEGLAGGLGAGELFF. Here the CDR3 DNA reads TGTGCCAGCGAGGGACTAGCGGGGGGGCTTGGCGCCGGGGAGCTGTTTTTT.